This TCR beta chain was documented in a study of T cells after yellow fever vaccination (dated by TCRdb to between 2017 and 2020). Context from the whole study: The SMART-Seq v4 Ultra Low Input RNA kit was used to prepare libraries from fractions with low cell numbers. Two healthy male donors, one aged 18 to 29 and one aged 30 to 40 years, were included in the cohort. To follow T-cell clones before and after primary and booster YFV17D yellow fever vaccination, bulk TCR alpha and beta repertoires were sequenced over time. Blood was collected at multiple timepoints before and after primary and secondary immunization, and bulk PBMC replicates and cell subsets were isolated. The paper as a whole reports these results and caveats: Compared with the primary T-cell response, the secondary T-cell response was weaker but faster, peaking on day 5 rather than day 15. A small fraction of clonotypes appeared in both the CD4 and CD8 compartments, likely as a result of convergent recombination. Computational filtering was required because FACS-sorted repertoires could contain abundant contaminating clonotypes from the bulk population. Most clones expanded after primary vaccination (about 96% of CD4 and approximately 86% of CD8) were re-detected after the booster, suggesting that broad memory maintenance occurred. Because the study included only two donors, the extent to which the findings can be generalized is limited.

This clonotype came up a few times. The target of this receptor is not known. The input lacks base qualities; no much larger clone sits a single base away. TCR cDNA was synthesized by 5'RACE template switching, which introduced a universal primer site and unique molecular identifiers. Priming of cDNA synthesis was performed from both the TCR alpha and TCR beta constant segments. Library amplification used two PCR steps, and the second PCR step added sample barcodes and sequencing adapters. Sequencing of libraries was performed on Illumina HiSeq 2500 (2x100 bp) or NovaSeq (2x150 bp). Processing in the source paper ran as follows. Demultiplexing of reads and collapsing into UMI consensus sequences were performed with MIGEC, and V(D)J alignment was carried out with MiXCR. Using edgeR on replicate PBMC samples, clonotypes were called vaccine-responding if FDR was below 0.01 and the log2 fold change was above 5 up to day 15. Each bulk clonotype received a CD4 or CD8 identity based on whether the sequenced CD4 or CD8 repertoire contained that clonotype at higher abundance. TCRdb applied fastp at Q25 and MiXCR to the public reads, then kept only in-frame beta chains. Here each entry gathers all rows of one CDR3 protein and keeps the most common genes and DNA. TCRdb, not the authors, supplied the V and J calls. Counted in this sample were about 230,000 distinct CDR3 sequences; roughly 6.2% of them appeared once. The ten largest clones represent about 0.95% of the sample.

Sample treatment or condition, as interpreted from the label and publication: live attenuated yellow fever vaccine strain. A standard Ficoll-Paque protocol was used to isolate PBMCs from peripheral blood. Dynabeads CD4 and CD8 positive selection kits were used to isolate CD4 and CD8 T-cell fractions. TriZol was used to extract RNA from bulk PBMCs, from CD4 and CD8 fractions, and from dextramer-positive and dextramer-negative fractions. As encoded in the germline V gene, CDR1 is SGHAT while CDR2 is FQNNGV. Deletion took 5 bases off V and 11 bases off J, with a span of 19 bases between the germline ends. The CDR3 starts with the cysteine, ends with the phenylalanine, and has 13 residues. The DNA shown is the 39-base CDR3, in frame from base 1.

The chain is encoded by TRBV11-2 joined to TRBJ2-7, with the D call perhaps TRBD1 or TRBD2, as 5 bases match in each case. This receptor was taken from a man between 25 and 39 years old who received the YFV17D yellow fever vaccine. Specimen: CD4+ T cells sorted from PBMCs, collected on the day of the yellow fever booster vaccination. The DNA sequence reads TGTGCCAGCAGCCGTCCCGGGACGAGGCCGAAGTACTTC. This sequence encodes CASSRPGTRPKYF.